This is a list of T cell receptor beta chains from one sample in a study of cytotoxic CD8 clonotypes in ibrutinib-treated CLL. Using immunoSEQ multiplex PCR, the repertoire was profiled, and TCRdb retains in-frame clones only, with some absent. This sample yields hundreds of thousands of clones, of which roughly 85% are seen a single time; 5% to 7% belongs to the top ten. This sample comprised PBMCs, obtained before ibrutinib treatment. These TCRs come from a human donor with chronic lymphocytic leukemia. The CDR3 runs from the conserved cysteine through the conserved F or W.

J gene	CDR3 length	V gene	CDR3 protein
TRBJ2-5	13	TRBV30	CAWGGDNQETQYF
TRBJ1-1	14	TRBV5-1	CASSPRDMNTEAFF
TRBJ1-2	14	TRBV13	CASSFVSDGQGYTF
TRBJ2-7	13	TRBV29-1	CSVTRTGSHEQYF
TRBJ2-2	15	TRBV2	CASSFGTVNTGELFF
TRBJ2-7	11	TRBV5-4	CASSLAYEQYF
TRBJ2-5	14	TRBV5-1	CASSWSGYGETQYF
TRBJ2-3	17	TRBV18	CASSPLVRTGSTDTQYF
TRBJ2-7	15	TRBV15	CATSRVRTSGYEQYF
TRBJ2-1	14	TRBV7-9	CASGLAGGGNEQFF
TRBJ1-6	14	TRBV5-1	CASSKSTGNSPLHF
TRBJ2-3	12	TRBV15	CATSTLTDTQYF
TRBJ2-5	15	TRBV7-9	CASSLAVRGQETQYF
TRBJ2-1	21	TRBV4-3	CASSQGLFRTSGSQITNEQFF
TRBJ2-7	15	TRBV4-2	CASSQGRESGYEQYF
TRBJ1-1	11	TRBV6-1	CASSRQREAFF
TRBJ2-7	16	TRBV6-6	CASSYSRTGSSYEQYF
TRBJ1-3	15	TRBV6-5	CASSSGTTSGNTIYF
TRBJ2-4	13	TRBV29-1	CSVDGGRFEVQYF
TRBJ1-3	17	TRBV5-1	CASSLEGQGSSGNTIYF
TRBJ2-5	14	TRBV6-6	CASSGQSAQETQYF
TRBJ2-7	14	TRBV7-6	CASSSGRSSYEQYF
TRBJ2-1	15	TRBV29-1	CSVVAVGREGREQFF
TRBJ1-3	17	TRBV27	CASSFRGGSASGNTIYF
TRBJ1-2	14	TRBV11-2	CASSSRTDIYGYTF
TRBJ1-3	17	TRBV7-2	CASSLGGQGAPGNTIYF
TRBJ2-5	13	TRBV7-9	CASSLSGYETQYF
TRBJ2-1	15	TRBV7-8	CASTPDYTQYNEQFF
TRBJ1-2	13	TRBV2	CASSEGVNYGYTF
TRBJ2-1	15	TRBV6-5	CASSYAQGDYNEQFF
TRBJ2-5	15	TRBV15	CATSGYRLGGETQYF
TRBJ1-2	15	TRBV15	CATSRQRTRNYGYTF
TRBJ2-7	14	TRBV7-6	CASSPQGNHYEQYF
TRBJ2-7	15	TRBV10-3	CASGDSGSSIHEQYF
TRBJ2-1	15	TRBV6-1	CASSGTSSYYNEQFF